The 14 T cell receptor beta chains listed next were all sequenced from one sample in a study of cytomegalovirus exposure and HLA in healthy donors. The table came from immunoSEQ multiplex PCR; TCRdb's copy has only in-frame clones and leaves some out. The sample comprises roughly 60,000 clones, roughly nine tenths of which are singletons, and 1% to 1.5% rests with the top ten. The sequenced sample was PBMCs. These receptors were obtained from a woman aged 18-35 years in good health and CMV-seronegative.

The rearrangement joins TRBV6-5 to TRBJ1-2; no firm D call. The V and J ends lost 5 bases and 3 bases respectively, with 13 bases between them. This CDR3 contains 14 residues. Germline CDR1 and CDR2: MNHEY and SVGAGI. The CDR3 here is CASSPEFGYYGYTF. Written as DNA, the CDR3 is TGTGCCAGCAGTCCGGAGTTTGGTTACTATGGCTACACCTTC.

The V gene is TRBV6-5, the J gene TRBJ1-1, with D perhaps matching TRBD1 (6 bases). CDR3 length: 12 amino acids. V shed 5 bases and J shed 5 bases, with 9 bases lying between them. The germline gives CDR1 MNHEY, CDR2 SVGAGI. CDR3 region: CASSPGVTEAFF. CDR3 coding DNA: TGTGCCAGCAGTCCAGGGGTTACTGAAGCTTTCTTT.

The rearrangement joins TRBV11-3 to TRBJ1-1; possible D gene TRBD1, 6 bases. The CDR3 runs to 14 residues. Trimming shortened V by 8 bases and J by 4 bases, and 17 bases separated the two germline ends. The germline V gene encodes CDR1 SGHNT and CDR2 YENEEA. The CDR3 spells CASFLGAIGTEAFF. In DNA, the CDR3 is TGTGCCAGCTTTTTGGGGGCAATTGGCACTGAAGCTTTCTTT.

This clone was seen once. The chain links TRBV28 to TRBJ2-7; 8 bases map to TRBD1. In germline, CDR1 is MDHEN, CDR2 SYDVKM. The CDR3 spans 16 residues. Trimming at V came to 4 bases and at J to 0 bases, leaving 8 bases not matched to a gene. The CDR3 region has the DNA TGTGCCAGCAGTTCTCAGGGGGCAACCCTCTCCTACGAGCAGTACTTC. Its protein product is CASSSQGATLSYEQYF.

This sequence joins TRBV6-5 and TRBJ2-7, with D possibly matching TRBD1 (6 bases). Germline CDR1 and CDR2: MNHEY and SVGAGI. The ends were cut back, 6 bases at V and 4 bases at J, with 19 bases in the middle. This CDR3 is 15 amino acids long. CDR3 region: CASSSSRDIEYEQYF. CDR3 DNA: TGTGCCAGCAGCAGCAGCCGGGACATAGAATACGAGCAGTACTTC.

The chain combines TRBV28 with TRBJ1-3, with 8 bases identical to TRBD1. This CDR3 has 17 amino acids. Per germline, CDR1 MDHEN and CDR2 SYDVKM. Germline trimming cut 6 bases from V and 2 bases from J; bases unmatched to any gene: 12. CDR3 nucleotide sequence: TGTGCCAGCAGGGGCCAGGGGGCGCCCAGAGCTGGAAACACCATATATTTT. As protein: CASRGQGAPRAGNTIYF.

V and J are TRBV9 and TRBJ1-5, with D maybe TRBD1 (5 bases). V lost 2 bases, J lost 6 bases, and 15 bases lay in between. The CDR3 totals 15 residues. Germline V gene data show CDR1 as SGDLS and CDR2 as YYNGEE. CDR3 bases: TGTGCCAGCAGCGTCTCGGGGACTTTTGGTCAGCCCCAGCATTTT. It encodes CASSVSGTFGQPQHF.

This chain uses TRBV6-4 with TRBJ2-5; perhaps TRBD2 as D (6 bases). The germline CDR1 and CDR2 sequences are MRHNA and SNTAGT. V lost 2 bases to trimming and J lost 1 base, with 11 bases between them. This CDR3 is 15 amino acids long. This chain's CDR3 is CASSDAGGSQETQYF. CDR3 in DNA: TGTGCCAGCAGTGACGCTGGGGGGAGCCAAGAGACCCAGTACTTC.

The J gene is TRBJ2-7, the V gene TRBV28, with D possibly TRBD1 on 5 matching bases. Germline-derived CDR1 and CDR2 are MDHEN and SYDVKM. The CDR3 has 12 amino acids. Between the trimmed V and J ends, which lost 2 bases and 6 bases, there was a span of 8 bases. CDR3 coding DNA: TGTGCCAGCAGTTTAGGGGCGAGCGAGCAGTACTTC. The encoded protein is CASSLGASEQYF.

The rearrangement uses TRBV7-9 and TRBJ1-2; no clear D. V dropped 5 bases and J dropped 6 bases, with 19 bases sitting between them. The CDR3 consists of 15 residues. Germline values: CDR1 SEHNR, CDR2 FQNEAQ (reference sequence). The chain's CDR3 is CASSPGRSRRHGYTF. DNA for the CDR3: TGTGCCAGCAGCCCCGGCAGGTCCCGCCGGCATGGCTACACCTTC.

V and J are TRBV29-1 and TRBJ2-2, with 12 bases lining up with TRBD1. The CDR3 is 18 amino acids. The V segment lost 7 bases and the J segment 0 bases; nucleotides outside the gene matches: 12. In germline, CDR1 is SQVTM, CDR2 ANQGSEA. This CDR3 is CSAAGQGAPFANTGELFF. The CDR3 nucleotides read TGCAGCGCCGCGGGACAGGGGGCGCCGTTCGCGAACACCGGGGAGCTGTTTTTT.

This clone was observed once. This chain uses TRBV7-2 with TRBJ2-7, with TRBD2 matching 8 bases. CDR3 size: 14 residues. J gave up 5 bases and V 3 bases, and 6 bases lay outside the gene matches. Germline lookup yields CDR1 SGHTA and CDR2 FQGNSA. The CDR3 region is CASSFSGESHEQYF. The CDR3 DNA reads TGTGCCAGCAGCTTTAGCGGGGAGTCTCACGAGCAGTACTTC.

This rearrangement joins TRBV6-6 to TRBJ2-7, with D uncertain. The length of the CDR3 is 13 residues. Germline lookup yields CDR1 MNHNY and CDR2 SVGAGI (reference sequence). V dropped 2 bases and J dropped 3 bases, with 8 bases sitting between them. DNA of the CDR3: TGTGCCAGCAGTTACGACTTCATCTACGAGCAGTACTTC. This translates into CASSYDFIYEQYF.

This clone was detected only once. The chain uses TRBV5-6 and TRBJ2-5; no clear D. The length of the CDR3 is 13 residues. In germline, CDR1 is SGHDT, CDR2 YYEEEE. V was trimmed by 2 bases and J by 5 bases, leaving 10 bases between them. The CDR3 protein is CASSFLSTETQYF. In DNA form, the CDR3 reads TGTGCCAGCAGCTTTTTGAGTACGGAGACCCAGTACTTC. Full variable domain (remainder filled in from reference TRBV5-6 and TRBJ2-5): DAGVTQSPTHLIKTRGQQVTLRCSPKSGHDTVSWYQQALGQGPQFIFQYYEEEERQRGNFPDRFSGHQFPNYSSELNVNALLLGDSALYLCASSFLSTETQYFGPGTRLLVL.